The 9 T cell receptor beta chains below come from one sample, sequenced in a study of blood T cell repertoires in COVID-19. Using immunoSEQ multiplex PCR, the repertoire was profiled, and TCRdb retains in-frame clones only, with some absent. The sample includes about 140,000 clones, 75% to 85% of them seen just once. The specimen was peripheral blood. The receptors were sampled from a man aged 45-65 years with acute or convalescent COVID-19.

The V call is TRBV13, the J call TRBJ2-1; 8 nucleotides line up with TRBD1. Trimming cost V 4 bases and J 1 base; bases outside gene matches: 6. The CDR3 has 16 residues. The V gene's germline CDR1 is PRHDT and CDR2 FYEKMQ (reference sequence). CDR3 sequence (DNA): TGTGCCAGCAGCTCCCCGGACAGGGATTCCTACAATGAGCAGTTCTTC. It codes for CASSSPDRDSYNEQFF.

This rearrangement joins TRBV10-1 to TRBJ2-5, with D possibly TRBD1 on 8 matching bases. Germline V CDR1 and CDR2: WNHNN, SYGVQD (reference sequence). The V end was cut by 5 bases, the J end by 10 bases, with 17 bases between. The CDR3 is 13 residues long. CDR3 residues: CASSTGQGGVQYF. CDR3 sequence (DNA): TGCGCCAGCAGTACAGGACAGGGAGGGGTCCAGTACTTC.

This CDR3 is CAWDRGTGGSYEQYF. CDR3 DNA: TGTGCCTGGGACCGAGGGACAGGGGGTTCCTACGAGCAGTACTTC. The chain combines TRBV30 with TRBJ2-7; TRBD1 agrees at 11 bases. Germline V CDR1 and CDR2: GTSNPN, SVGIG (reference sequence). The CDR3 runs 15 residues. V lost 5 bases, J lost 1 base, and 7 bases stayed unmatched.

V and J are TRBV6-5 and TRBJ2-2; possibly TRBD1 for D (5 bases). This CDR3 is 13 amino acids long. The ends were cut back, 2 bases at V and 4 bases at J, with 5 bases in the middle. CDR1 MNHEY and CDR2 SVGAGI come from the germline V gene. The CDR3 region has the DNA TGTGCCAGCAGTTACGACAGCACCGGGGAGCTGTTTTTT. The encoded protein is CASSYDSTGELFF.

This clone has just one count. Other DNA sequences in the sample encode the same CDR3. The rearrangement uses TRBV6-5 and TRBJ2-7; 7 bases are a match to TRBD1. The CDR3 is made up of 14 amino acids. V was clipped by 0 bases and J by 2 bases; unmatched bases: 1. Germline values: CDR1 MNHEY, CDR2 SVGAGI. The CDR3 protein is CASSYSGTAYEQYF. The CDR3 bases are TGTGCCAGCAGTTACTCAGGGACAGCCTACGAGCAGTACTTC.

This clone was found a few times. CDR3 amino acids: CASSLAGQGSHTGELFF. CDR3 nucleotides: TGTGCCAGCAGCTTGGCGGGACAGGGCTCTCACACCGGGGAGCTGTTTTTT. The chain links TRBV5-4 to TRBJ2-2; 9 nucleotides align to TRBD1. The J segment lost 3 bases and the V segment lost 0 bases, leaving 6 bases of the junction unmatched. The germline V gene encodes CDR1 SGHNT and CDR2 YYREEE (reference sequence). This CDR3 is 17 amino acids long.

This clone is a singleton in its sample. The V call is TRBV19, the J call TRBJ2-3, with 7 positions matching TRBD2. Trimming cost V 2 bases and J 4 bases; bases outside gene matches: 15. Per the germline V gene, CDR1 is LNHDA and CDR2 is SQIVND (reference sequence). The CDR3 has 18 amino acids. CDR3 region: CASSIWGKGRGTSDTQYF. The CDR3 nucleotides are TGTGCCAGTAGTATATGGGGTAAGGGGCGGGGGACTTCAGATACGCAGTATTTT.

The V gene is TRBV5-6, the J gene TRBJ1-1; D is uncertain. CDR1 is SGHDT, CDR2 YYEEEE, per germline. V was shortened by 4 bases and J by 7 bases, with 8 bases between the two germline ends. The CDR3 is 11 amino acids. In DNA, the CDR3 is TGTGCCAGCAGCCGAACGGGTGAAGCTTTCTTT. Translating gives CASSRTGEAFF.

The V call is TRBV7-2, the J call TRBJ2-1, with TRBD1 matching over 7 bases. CDR1 and CDR2 (germline): SGHTA, FQGNSA. CDR3 length equals 15 residues. J lost 3 bases, V lost 1 base, and 3 bases had no gene match. In DNA form, the CDR3 reads TGTGCCAGCAGCTTAGACAGGGGCCACTACAATGAGCAGTTCTTC. Encoded protein: CASSLDRGHYNEQFF.